Given below is one T cell receptor beta chain in context. This sample is part of a study of CD8 T cells in Susac syndrome. In blood CD8+ and CD4+ T cells, TCR beta underwent sequencing. In Susac syndrome patients, recently defined diagnostic criteria for definite or probable disease were met. The authors reverse transcribed about 0.5 to 1 ug RNA with random hexamers. The TCR beta CDR3 was amplified by immunoSEQ multiplex PCR across 54 Vbeta, 13 Jbeta. TCRdb reprocessed the immunoSEQ multiplex PCR reads with MiXCR, giving one entry per CDR3 protein. The sample lists under 200,000 distinct CDR3 sequences, roughly 94% seen once, with roughly 0.11% in the top ten. CDR1 and CDR2 (germline): SGHTA, FQGNSA. Trimming stripped 1 base from V and 2 bases from J, with 9 bases between. The CDR3 extends over 15 amino acids.

This chain joins TRBV7-2 and TRBJ2-1; tentative D call: TRBD2 (6 bases). The sequenced sample consisted of CD4+ T cells from PBMCs. This receptor was identified in a human donor with Susac syndrome. CDR3 region: CASSLGGVPYNEQFF. For the CDR3, the DNA is TGTGCCAGCAGCTTAGGGGGGGTTCCCTACAATGAGCAGTTCTTC.